The entry below describes one T cell receptor (beta chain). Germline CDR1 SEHNR, CDR2 FQNEAQ (reference sequence). V lost 5 bases, J lost 7 bases, and 7 bases stayed unmatched. This CDR3 has 14 residues. The study ran its PCR with 60 Vbeta and 13 Jbeta primers. Sequenced by immunoSEQ multiplex PCR; TCRdb stores in-frame clones only, minus some. This table has some 120,000 clones, around 80% appearing once. This sample is drawn from a study of cytomegalovirus exposure and HLA in healthy donors. This chain uses TRBV7-9 with TRBJ1-4; 7 nucleotides match TRBD1. The specimen sequenced was PBMCs. The TCR comes from a human donor in good health. The CDR3 protein is CASSARQGIEKLFF. The CDR3 nucleotides are TGTGCCAGCAGCGCCCGACAGGGAATTGAAAAACTGTTTTTT.